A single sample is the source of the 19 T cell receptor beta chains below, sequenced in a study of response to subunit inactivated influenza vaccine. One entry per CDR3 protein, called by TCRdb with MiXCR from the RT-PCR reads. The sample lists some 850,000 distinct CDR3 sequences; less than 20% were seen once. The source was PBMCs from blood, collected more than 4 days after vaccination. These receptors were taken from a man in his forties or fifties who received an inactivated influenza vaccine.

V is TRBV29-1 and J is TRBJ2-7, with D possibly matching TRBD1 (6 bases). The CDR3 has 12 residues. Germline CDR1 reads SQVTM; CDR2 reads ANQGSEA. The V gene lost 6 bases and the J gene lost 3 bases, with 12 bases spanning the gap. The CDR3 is CSVRAGDYEQYF. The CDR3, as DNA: TGCAGCGTGCGCGCAGGGGACTACGAGCAGTACTTC.

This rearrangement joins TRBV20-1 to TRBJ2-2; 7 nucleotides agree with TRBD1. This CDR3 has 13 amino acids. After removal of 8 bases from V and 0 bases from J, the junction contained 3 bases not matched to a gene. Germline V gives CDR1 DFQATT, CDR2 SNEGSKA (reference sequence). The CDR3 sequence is CSLTGTNTGELFF. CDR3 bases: TGCAGTCTGACAGGGACGAACACCGGGGAGCTGTTTTTT.

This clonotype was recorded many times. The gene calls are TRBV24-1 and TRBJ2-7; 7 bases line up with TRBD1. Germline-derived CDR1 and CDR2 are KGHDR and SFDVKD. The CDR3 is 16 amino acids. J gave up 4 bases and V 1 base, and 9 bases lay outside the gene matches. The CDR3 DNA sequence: TGTGCCACCAGTGATTTTCACGACAGGGTGGAGTACGAGCAGTACTTC. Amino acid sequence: CATSDFHDRVEYEQYF.

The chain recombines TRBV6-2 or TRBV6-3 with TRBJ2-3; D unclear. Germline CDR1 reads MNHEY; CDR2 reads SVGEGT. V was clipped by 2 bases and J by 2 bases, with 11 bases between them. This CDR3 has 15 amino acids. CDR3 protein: CASSYGTQNTDTQYF. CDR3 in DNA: TGTGCCAGCAGTTACGGAACCCAGAACACAGATACGCAGTATTTT.

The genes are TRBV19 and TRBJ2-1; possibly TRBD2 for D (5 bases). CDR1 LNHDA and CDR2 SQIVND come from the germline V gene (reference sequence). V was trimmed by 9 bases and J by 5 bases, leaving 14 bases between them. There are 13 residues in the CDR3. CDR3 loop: CASRWTLNNEQFF. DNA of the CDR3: TGTGCCAGCCGATGGACTCTTAACAATGAGCAGTTCTTC.

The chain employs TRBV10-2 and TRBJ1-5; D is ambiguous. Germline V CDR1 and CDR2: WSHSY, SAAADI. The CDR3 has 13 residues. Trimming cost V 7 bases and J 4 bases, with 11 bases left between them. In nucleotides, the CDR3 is TGCGCCAGCACCGAGGGAGGGAATCAGCCCCAGCATTTT. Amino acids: CASTEGGNQPQHF.

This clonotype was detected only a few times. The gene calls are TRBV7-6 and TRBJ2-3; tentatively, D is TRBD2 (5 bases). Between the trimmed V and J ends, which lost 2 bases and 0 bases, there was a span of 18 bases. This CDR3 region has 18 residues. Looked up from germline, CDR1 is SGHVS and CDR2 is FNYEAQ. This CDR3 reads CASSLKWGARASTDTQYF. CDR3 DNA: TGTGCCAGCAGCTTAAAGTGGGGAGCGCGAGCTAGCACAGATACGCAGTATTTT.

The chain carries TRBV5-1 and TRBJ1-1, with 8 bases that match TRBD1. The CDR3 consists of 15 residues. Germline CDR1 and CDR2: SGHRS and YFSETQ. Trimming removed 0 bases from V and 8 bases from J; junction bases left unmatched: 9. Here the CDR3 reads CASSLVGQGAEEAFF. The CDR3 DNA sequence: TGCGCCAGCAGCTTGGTGGGGCAGGGGGCAGAAGAAGCTTTCTTT. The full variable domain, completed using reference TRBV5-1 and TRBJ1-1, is KAGVTQTPRYLIKTRGQQVTLSCSPISGHRSVSWYQQTPGQGLQFLFEYFSETQRNKGNFPGRFSGRQFSNSRSEMNVSTLELGDSALYLCASSLVGQGAEEAFFGQGTRLTVV.

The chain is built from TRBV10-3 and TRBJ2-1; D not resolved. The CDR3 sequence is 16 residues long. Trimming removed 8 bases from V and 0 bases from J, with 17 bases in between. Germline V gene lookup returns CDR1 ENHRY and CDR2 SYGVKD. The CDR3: CAIQTSQASSYNEQFF. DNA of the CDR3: TGTGCCATCCAAACCTCGCAGGCTAGCTCCTACAATGAGCAGTTCTTC.

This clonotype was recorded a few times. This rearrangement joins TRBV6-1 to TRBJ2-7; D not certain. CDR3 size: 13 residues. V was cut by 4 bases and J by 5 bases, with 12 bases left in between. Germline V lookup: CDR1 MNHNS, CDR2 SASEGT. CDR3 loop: CASSVAVVNEQYF. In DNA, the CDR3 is TGTGCCAGCAGTGTGGCAGTTGTCAACGAGCAGTACTTC.

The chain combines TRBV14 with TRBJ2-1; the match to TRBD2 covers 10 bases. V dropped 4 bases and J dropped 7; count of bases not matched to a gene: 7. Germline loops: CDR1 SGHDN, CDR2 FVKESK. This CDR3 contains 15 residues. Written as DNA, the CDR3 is TGTGCCAGCAGCCCGTTAGCGGGAGGTTGGAATGAGCAGTTCTTC. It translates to CASSPLAGGWNEQFF.

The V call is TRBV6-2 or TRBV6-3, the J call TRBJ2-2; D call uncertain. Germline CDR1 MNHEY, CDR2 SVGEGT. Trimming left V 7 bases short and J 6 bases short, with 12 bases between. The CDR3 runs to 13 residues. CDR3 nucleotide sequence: TGTGCCAGCAAAGGGTCTGTACCCGGGGAGCTGTTTTTT. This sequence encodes CASKGSVPGELFF.

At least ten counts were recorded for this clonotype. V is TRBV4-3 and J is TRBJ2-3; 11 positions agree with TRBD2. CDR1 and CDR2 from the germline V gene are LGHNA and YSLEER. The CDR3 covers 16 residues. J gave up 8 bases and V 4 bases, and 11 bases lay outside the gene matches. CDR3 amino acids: CASSLSSGRALGTQYF. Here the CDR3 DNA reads TGCGCCAGCAGCCTTAGTAGCGGGAGGGCCTTAGGTACGCAGTATTTT.

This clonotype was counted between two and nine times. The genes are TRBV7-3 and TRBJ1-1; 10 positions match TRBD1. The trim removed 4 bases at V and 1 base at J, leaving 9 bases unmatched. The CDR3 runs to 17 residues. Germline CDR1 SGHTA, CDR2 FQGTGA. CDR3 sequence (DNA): TGTGCCAGCAGCTCTCCGGGACAGGGGTTGTGGAACACTGAAGCTTTCTTT. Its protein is CASSSPGQGLWNTEAFF.

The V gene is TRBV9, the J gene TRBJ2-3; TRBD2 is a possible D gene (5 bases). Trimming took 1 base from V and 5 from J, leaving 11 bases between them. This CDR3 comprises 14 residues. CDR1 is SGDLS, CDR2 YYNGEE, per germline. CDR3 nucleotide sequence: TGTGCCAGCAGCGTAAGGCTAGCACAAGATACGCAGTATTTT. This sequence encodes CASSVRLAQDTQYF.

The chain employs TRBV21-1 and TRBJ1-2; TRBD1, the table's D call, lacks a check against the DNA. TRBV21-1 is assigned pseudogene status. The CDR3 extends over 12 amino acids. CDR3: CASSSYRRGYTF. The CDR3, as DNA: TGTGCCAGCAGCTCGTACAGGCGGGGCTACACCTTC.

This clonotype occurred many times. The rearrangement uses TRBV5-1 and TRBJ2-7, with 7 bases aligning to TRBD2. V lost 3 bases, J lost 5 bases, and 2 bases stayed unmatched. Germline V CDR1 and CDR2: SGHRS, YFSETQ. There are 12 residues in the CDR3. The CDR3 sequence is CASSSGLDEQYF. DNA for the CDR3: TGCGCCAGCAGCTCCGGACTAGACGAGCAGTACTTC. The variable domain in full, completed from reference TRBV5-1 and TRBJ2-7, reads KAGVTQTPRYLIKTRGQQVTLSCSPISGHRSVSWYQQTPGQGLQFLFEYFSETQRNKGNFPGRFSGRQFSNSRSEMNVSTLELGDSALYLCASSSGLDEQYFGPGTRLTVT.

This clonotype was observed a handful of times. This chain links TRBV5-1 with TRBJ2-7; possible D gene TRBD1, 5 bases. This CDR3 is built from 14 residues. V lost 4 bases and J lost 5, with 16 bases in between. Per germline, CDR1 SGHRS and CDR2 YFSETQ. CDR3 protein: CASSRSGLVNEQYF. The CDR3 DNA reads TGCGCCAGCAGCCGTTCAGGGCTGGTAAACGAGCAGTACTTC.

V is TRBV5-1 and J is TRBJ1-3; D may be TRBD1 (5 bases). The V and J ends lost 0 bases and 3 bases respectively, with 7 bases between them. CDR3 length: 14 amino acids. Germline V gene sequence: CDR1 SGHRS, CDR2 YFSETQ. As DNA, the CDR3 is TGCGCCAGCAGCTTGGATGGGGGTGGAAACACCATATATTTT. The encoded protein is CASSLDGGGNTIYF.